This T cell receptor beta chain emerged from a study of CD8+CD57+ T cells in acquired aplastic anemia. Whole-study findings and limits: Patients and controls shared 25 to 35 CD8+ CDR3 sequences, highly expressed in patients.

CDR3 and TCR beta VDJ profiling relied on genomic DNA as the template. TCRdb ran MiXCR on the reads and lists one entry per CDR3 protein. This sample has 150,000 to 200,000 distinct CDR3 sequences, with approximately 48% found just once. V was trimmed by 5 bases and J by 2 bases, leaving 15 bases between them. The CDR3 runs 15 residues. Germline CDR1 reads SGHTA; CDR2 reads FQGTGA. Flow cytometry had shown expanded CD8+CD57+ cells in the patients chosen for sequencing. Patient blood was sampled before any therapy had been received. The table lists this clonotype with many counts. Its antigen remains unknown.

The sequenced sample was sorted CD4+, CD8+, or CD8+CD57+ T cells (not recorded which) from PBMCs. The chain is built from TRBV7-3 and TRBJ1-1, with D unresolved. The sequence came from a human donor with aplastic anemia. CDR3 DNA sequence: TGTGCCAGCAGCCCTAACCCCCGGACCAACACTGAAGCTTTCTTT. Translating gives CASSPNPRTNTEAFF. The full variable domain, completed using reference TRBV7-3 and TRBJ1-1, is GAGVSQTPSNKVTEKGKYVELRCDPISGHTALYWYRQSLGQGPEFLIYFQGTGAADDSGLPNDRFFAVRPEGSVSTLKIQRTERGDSAVYLCASSPNPRTNTEAFFGQGTRLTVV.